Presented here are 18 T cell receptor beta chains from one specimen sequenced in a study of T cells in Graves' hyperthyroidism and ophthalmopathy. Amplified TCR beta CDR3 regions derived from RNA transcripts. The HTBI set primed first-round TCR CDR3 RT-PCR. TCRdb used MiXCR to reprocess the multiplex PCR reads, holding one entry per CDR3 protein. The sample yields 730,000 or so distinct CDR3 sequences, 15% to 20% seen once. Material: blood. All receptors come from a woman aged 45 to 65 with Graves' hyperthyroidism that later progressed to Graves' ophthalmopathy.

This chain connects TRBV7-9 to TRBJ1-5; D remains unclear. Trimming shortened V by 8 bases and J by 9 bases, and 14 bases separated the two germline ends. The CDR3 runs to 12 residues. CDR1 is SEHNR and CDR2 is FQNEAQ in the germline V gene (reference sequence). The CDR3 region is CASSNIGLPQHF. Written as DNA, the CDR3 is TGTGCCAGCTCCAATATAGGTTTGCCCCAGCATTTT.

This clonotype was observed a handful of times. Here the CDR3 reads CASSVERTIMEQYF. In DNA form, the CDR3 reads TGTGCCAGCAGTGTAGAACGGACGATTATGGAGCAGTACTTC. The rearrangement joins TRBV6-1 to TRBJ2-7; D uncertain. This CDR3 is 14 amino acids long. In germline, CDR1 is MNHNS, CDR2 SASEGT. Trimming removed 4 bases at V and 7 bases at J, with 17 bases between.

Ten or more counts support this clonotype. The J gene is TRBJ2-7, the V gene TRBV6-1, with TRBD2 identical over 11 bases. CDR1 and CDR2 from the germline V gene are MNHNS and SASEGT. The junction had 11 bases not matched to a gene; V was cut back by 6 bases and J by 4 bases. CDR3 length: 16 residues. The CDR3 DNA is TGTGCCAGCAGAACCGCTAGCGGGGGGAACAGGTACGAGCAGTACTTC. This codes for CASRTASGGNRYEQYF.

This clonotype was detected many times. V and J are TRBV12-3 or TRBV12-4 and TRBJ2-1; the D gene could be TRBD1 or TRBD2 (6 bases each). V was shortened by 2 bases and J by 3 bases, with 11 bases between the two germline ends. CDR3 length: 15 amino acids. In DNA, the CDR3 is TGTGCCAGCAGTTTAAAGGGGGGCCTCTACAATGAGCAGTTCTTC. Protein: CASSLKGGLYNEQFF.

About this clonotype itself: A much larger clone lies one base from this, so it may be a read error. The chain joins TRBV10-3 to TRBJ1-2; D possibly corresponds to TRBD1 (6 bases). Per the germline V gene, CDR1 is ENHRY and CDR2 is SYGVKD. V was pared by 6 bases and J by 6 bases, with 11 bases between. The CDR3 loop spans 12 amino acids. For the CDR3, the DNA is TGTGCCATCAGCCTACAGGGCCATGGCTACACCTTC. Protein: CAISLQGHGYTF.

The V call is TRBV5-1, the J call TRBJ2-1; TRBD1 aligns across 8 bases. The CDR3 length is 15 residues. Germline values: CDR1 SGHRS, CDR2 YFSETQ. Germline trimming cut 1 base from V and 8 bases from J; bases unmatched to any gene: 8. CDR3 loop: CASSLTTGVIDEQFF. The CDR3 bases are TGCGCCAGCAGCTTGACGACAGGGGTCATCGATGAGCAGTTCTTC.

The chain combines TRBV15 with TRBJ2-7; D unresolved. V dropped 1 base and J dropped 2 bases, with 12 bases sitting between them. This CDR3 has 15 amino acids. Germline V gene lookup returns CDR1 LNHNV and CDR2 YYDKDF (reference sequence). The CDR3: CATSRVGKSPYEQYF. For the CDR3, the DNA is TGTGCCACCAGCAGAGTGGGGAAGAGCCCCTACGAGCAGTACTTC.

With respect to this clonotype: A read error may explain this, as a much larger clone is one base away. CDR3 sequence: CASSRQGTSEKLFF. In nucleotides, the CDR3 is TGTGCCAGCAGCCGACAGGGGACGTCAGAAAAACTGTTTTTT. V usage is TRBV12-3 or TRBV12-4 and J usage is TRBJ1-4; 8 nucleotides line up with TRBD1. The CDR3 length is 14 residues. Unmatched junction bases numbered 8, after V lost 6 bases and J lost 8 bases.

The chain employs TRBV4-1 and TRBJ2-7; 13 nucleotides match TRBD2. There are 18 residues in the CDR3. J gave up 0 bases and V 2 bases, and 7 bases lay outside the gene matches. Germline V gene sequence: CDR1 MGHRA, CDR2 YSYEKL. In nucleotides, the CDR3 is TGCGCCAGCAGCCAACCCATTGGACTAGCGGGGGACTCCTACGAGCAGTACTTC. This translates into CASSQPIGLAGDSYEQYF.

This clonotype was counted many times. The CDR3, as DNA: TGTGCTAGTGGGCCAGGGGGCGGCGAGCAGTACTTC. Its protein product is CASGPGGGEQYF. The V and J genes are TRBV12-5 and TRBJ2-7; 8 positions match TRBD1. This CDR3 comprises 12 residues. Germline V gene data show CDR1 as LGHNT and CDR2 as FRNRAP. V dropped 6 bases and J dropped 6; count of bases not matched to a gene: 4.

V is TRBV20-1 and J is TRBJ1-1; TRBD1 aligns across 7 bases. The V and J ends lost 6 bases and 1 base, in that order; junction bases with no gene match: 11. There are 15 residues in the CDR3. Per germline, CDR1 DFQATT and CDR2 SNEGSKA (reference sequence). The CDR3 nucleotides are TGCAGTGCCCAGCGGGACAGCTACACGAACACTGAAGCTTTCTTT. Encoded protein: CSAQRDSYTNTEAFF.

Ten or more counts support this clonotype. V is TRBV12-3 or TRBV12-4 and J is TRBJ1-5, with TRBD1 matching 11 bases. V dropped 6 bases and J dropped 6; count of bases not matched to a gene: 4. The CDR3 totals 14 residues. CDR3 amino acids: CASRPGTGGQPQHF. The CDR3 bases are TGTGCCAGCAGACCCGGGACAGGGGGTCAGCCCCAGCATTTT.

The sample holds many counts of this clonotype. The chain's CDR3 is CASSLGPSGGRTEAFF. The CDR3 DNA reads as TGTGCCAGCAGTTTAGGGCCCTCAGGGGGAAGGACTGAAGCTTTCTTT. The V call is TRBV12-3 or TRBV12-4, the J call TRBJ1-1, with 7 bases lining up with TRBD1. The V segment lost 1 base and the J segment 5 bases; nucleotides outside the gene matches: 10. This CDR3 contains 16 residues.

The chain combines TRBV7-6 with TRBJ2-3, with TRBD2 matching 12 bases. Germline V CDR1 and CDR2: SGHVS, FNYEAQ. The CDR3 is 18 residues long. V gave up 7 bases and J gave up 5 bases; unmatched junction bases: 16. Written as DNA, the CDR3 is TGTGCCAGCACCCCACAGGGGGCTAGCGGGGGGGCGGGAGATACGCAGTATTTT. This encodes CASTPQGASGGAGDTQYF.

The table lists this clonotype with many counts. The gene calls are TRBV20-1 and TRBJ1-5, with D unclear. This CDR3 spans 15 amino acids. Germline CDR1 reads DFQATT; CDR2 reads SNEGSKA (reference sequence). V was clipped by 5 bases and J by 0 bases, with 14 bases between them. The CDR3 DNA is TGCAGTGCTTACGAGTGGACGGATAGCAATCAGCCCCAGCATTTT. It translates to CSAYEWTDSNQPQHF.

This clonotype was counted only a few times. The rearrangement uses TRBV7-9 and TRBJ1-5, with D possibly matching TRBD1 (5 bases). CDR1 SEHNR and CDR2 FQNEAQ come from the germline V gene (reference sequence). This CDR3 comprises 15 residues. V was pared by 0 bases and J by 4 bases, with 10 bases between. CDR3 nucleotide sequence: TGTGCCAGCAGCTTAGCGGGGACGGAGAATCAGCCCCAGCATTTT. Translating it yields CASSLAGTENQPQHF. Together with reference TRBV7-9 and TRBJ1-5, the CDR3 gives the full variable domain: DTGVSQNPRHKITKRGQNVTFRCDPISEHNRLYWYRQTLGQGPEFLTYFQNEAQLEKSRLLSDRFSAERPKGSFSTLEIQRTEQGDSAMYLCASSLAGTENQPQHFGDGTRLSIL.

The chain has TRBV5-1 and TRBJ2-1, with 9 positions matching TRBD2. Trimming at V came to 0 bases and at J to 1 base, leaving 2 bases not matched to a gene. The CDR3 totals 16 residues. Germline CDR1 is SGHRS and CDR2 is YFSETQ. The CDR3 here is CASSLGLAASYNEQFF. In DNA form, the CDR3 reads TGCGCCAGCAGCTTGGGACTAGCGGCATCCTACAATGAGCAGTTCTTC.

This clonotype was observed many times. The chain carries TRBV11-2 and TRBJ2-2, with a tentative D call TRBD1 (6 bases). The V gene's germline CDR1 is SGHAT and CDR2 FQNNGV. V was cut by 5 bases and J by 7 bases, with 17 bases left in between. The CDR3 runs 15 residues. The CDR3 DNA follows: TGTGCCAGCAGCCCACCAGGGGTGATGCTCGGGGAGCTGTTTTTT. It yields the protein CASSPPGVMLGELFF.